The next 23 T cell receptor beta chains were all read from a single sample in a study of blood T cell repertoires in COVID-19. Sequenced by immunoSEQ multiplex PCR; TCRdb stores in-frame clones only, minus some. The table includes around 370,000 clones, about 90% detected once. Specimen: peripheral blood. Every receptor here comes from a man younger than 35 with active or convalescent COVID-19.

On this clone: The junction departs from germline at one end; a sequencing error may be responsible. V usage is TRBV7-9 and J usage is TRBJ2-6, with D possibly TRBD1 on 5 matching bases. The CDR3 sequence is 16 residues long. CDR1 and CDR2 (germline): SEHNR, FQNEAQ (reference sequence). In nucleotides, the CDR3 is TGTGCCAGCAGCTATTTCGTAGGGTCTGGGGCCAACGTGCTGACTTTC. Its protein product is CASSYFVGSGANVLTF.

The table lists this clone with a count of one. The rearrangement joins TRBV9 to TRBJ2-3; a weak D match, TRBD2 (6 bases). Trimming stripped 3 bases from V and 2 bases from J, with 13 bases between. This CDR3 region has 15 residues. Germline loops: CDR1 SGDLS, CDR2 YYNGEE. DNA for the CDR3: TGTGCCAGCAGCGACCGGGACTGGTCCACAGATACGCAGTATTTT. This sequence encodes CASSDRDWSTDTQYF.

The chain carries TRBV5-1 and TRBJ1-4; TRBD1 might be the D (5 bases). The CDR3 runs to 14 residues. Trimming shortened V by 2 bases and J by 7 bases, and 12 bases separated the two germline ends. The germline gives CDR1 SGHRS, CDR2 YFSETQ. The CDR3 is CASSLTLGGEKLFF. CDR3 DNA sequence: TGCGCCAGCAGCTTAACTTTGGGGGGTGAAAAACTGTTTTTT.

As regards this clone: It is likely a read error, because the conserved phenylalanine at the end of the CDR3 is missing. The DNA is omitted, as the CDR3 cannot be located on it reliably, and the CDR3 follows TCRdb's listing. The V and J genes are TRBV7-6 and TRBJ1-1; the table assigns TRBD1, which was not confirmed against the DNA. The length of the CDR3 is 9 amino acids, counting both ends. CDR1 is SGHVS and CDR2 is FNYEAQ in the germline V gene. The CDR3 region is CASSSDSVN.

V and J are TRBV15 and TRBJ1-4; D remains unclear. CDR1 and CDR2 from the germline V gene are LNHNV and YYDKDF (reference sequence). The V gene lost 5 bases and the J gene lost 3 bases, with 7 bases spanning the gap. The CDR3 is 13 amino acids. Here the CDR3 DNA reads TGTGCCACCAGCCCGAGTCCTAATGAAAAACTGTTTTTT. As protein: CATSPSPNEKLFF.

The V and J genes are TRBV6-5 and TRBJ2-2; 8 bases map to TRBD2. CDR3 length: 15 residues. CDR1 is MNHEY and CDR2 is SVGAGI in the germline V gene. The V segment lost 7 bases and the J segment 4 bases; nucleotides outside the gene matches: 8. The CDR3 sequence: CASTRAGAFTGELFF. CDR3 in DNA: TGTGCCAGCACCCGAGCGGGAGCGTTCACCGGGGAGCTGTTTTTT.

This chain links TRBV6-5 with TRBJ1-2; 9 bases agree with TRBD1. Germline V lookup: CDR1 MNHEY, CDR2 SVGAGI. Trimming removed 0 bases from V and 3 bases from J; junction bases left unmatched: 5. This CDR3 spans 16 amino acids. CDR3 DNA: TGTGCCAGCAGTTACTCCAGGACAGGGGCCTACTATGGCTACACCTTC. This codes for CASSYSRTGAYYGYTF.

This clone was seen once. The rearrangement uses TRBV28 and TRBJ2-7; 7 bases map to TRBD1. The ends lost 8 bases at V and 2 bases at J; junction bases unmatched: 9. CDR1 MDHEN and CDR2 SYDVKM come from the germline V gene. The CDR3 has 14 amino acids. This CDR3 reads CASAPWTGPYEQYF. CDR3 DNA sequence: TGTGCCAGCGCTCCCTGGACAGGACCCTACGAGCAGTACTTC.

This clone showed up just a few times. The chain combines TRBV6-1 with TRBJ1-5; D is unresolved. Germline V gene lookup returns CDR1 MNHNS and CDR2 SASEGT. The V end was cut by 1 base, the J end by 1 base, with 11 bases between. This CDR3 has 16 residues. The CDR3 is CASSEDFGESNQPQHF. The CDR3 DNA is TGTGCCAGCAGTGAAGATTTCGGGGAAAGCAATCAGCCCCAGCATTTT.

The rearrangement links TRBV30 to TRBJ1-2; D ambiguous. Germline V gene lookup returns CDR1 GTSNPN and CDR2 SVGIG (reference sequence). The ends were cut back, 0 bases at V and 0 bases at J, with 8 bases in the middle. This CDR3 spans 14 amino acids. CDR3 in amino acids: CAWSVGGSNYGYTF. CDR3 sequence (DNA): TGTGCCTGGAGTGTAGGCGGTTCTAACTATGGCTACACCTTC.

The chain has TRBV28 and TRBJ1-2; D is ambiguous. The CDR3 is 12 residues long. The germline V gene has CDR1 MDHEN and CDR2 SYDVKM. The V gene lost 7 bases and the J gene lost 8 bases, with 14 bases spanning the gap. In DNA, the CDR3 is TGTGCCAGCAAACTAGACCCGTCGGGCTACACCTTC. It translates to CASKLDPSGYTF.

On this clone itself: Other nucleotide sequences from this sample produce the same CDR3. This chain connects TRBV18 to TRBJ2-7; TRBD1 matches at 8 bases. The CDR3 extends over 14 amino acids. From germline, CDR1 is KGHSH and CDR2 LQKENI. The J segment lost 2 bases and the V segment lost 6 bases, leaving 6 bases of the junction unmatched. The CDR3 reads CASSPGQGPYEQYF. For the CDR3, the DNA is TGTGCCAGCTCCCCTGGACAGGGACCCTACGAGCAGTACTTC. Filled out from reference TRBV18 and TRBJ2-7, the complete variable domain reads NAGVMQNPRHLVRRRGQEARLRCSPMKGHSHVYWYRQLPEEGLKFMVYLQKENIIDESGMPKERFSAEFPKEGPSILRIQQVVRGDSAAYFCASSPGQGPYEQYFGPGTRLTVT.

The chain recombines TRBV5-6 with TRBJ2-7, with a weak D call TRBD2 (5 bases). The ends were cut back, 4 bases at V and 3 bases at J, with 23 bases in the middle. The CDR3 sequence is 17 residues long. The germline gives CDR1 SGHDT, CDR2 YYEEEE. This CDR3 is CASSERGRGAANYEQYF. CDR3 sequence (DNA): TGTGCCAGCAGCGAACGGGGAAGAGGAGCGGCAAACTACGAGCAGTACTTC.

The V and J genes are TRBV4-2 and TRBJ2-5; D gene ambiguous. V was pared by 1 base and J by 5 bases, with 11 bases between. Germline CDR1 and CDR2: LGHNA and YNFKEQ. The length of the CDR3 is 14 residues. The CDR3 nucleotides read TGTGCCAGCAGCCAAGCACATCGAAAGGAGACCCAGTACTTC. It encodes CASSQAHRKETQYF.

V is TRBV7-2 and J is TRBJ1-5, with a tentative D call TRBD1 (5 bases). The CDR3 has 14 amino acids. CDR1 is SGHTA and CDR2 is FQGNSA in the germline V gene. The V gene lost 5 bases and the J gene lost 9 bases, with 17 bases spanning the gap. CDR3 DNA: TGTGCCAGCAGCCTAACCGGGACTCATTCGCCCCAGCATTTT. Translated, it gives CASSLTGTHSPQHF.

The rearrangement links TRBV6-5 to TRBJ2-7; tentative D call: TRBD1 (5 bases). The CDR3 sequence is 15 residues long. The germline gives CDR1 MNHEY, CDR2 SVGAGI. V was trimmed by 0 bases and J by 2 bases, leaving 11 bases between them. The CDR3 sequence: CASSYSLRGAYEQYF. The DNA of the CDR3 is TGTGCCAGCAGTTACTCGTTAAGGGGCGCCTACGAGCAGTACTTC.

The rearrangement joins TRBV7-2 to TRBJ2-1, with TRBD1 as a possible D gene (7 bases). The CDR3 is made up of 16 amino acids. The germline V gene has CDR1 SGHTA and CDR2 FQGNSA. Between the trimmed V and J ends, which lost 5 bases and 1 base, there was a span of 15 bases. In DNA form, the CDR3 reads TGTGCCAGCAGCCAGGGGGGTTTATTTTCCTACAATGAGCAGTTCTTC. It encodes CASSQGGLFSYNEQFF.

The rearrangement uses TRBV15 and TRBJ2-7; 7 bases line up with TRBD2. The CDR3 contains 16 residues. The J segment lost 2 bases and the V segment lost 3 bases, leaving 10 bases of the junction unmatched. From germline, CDR1 is LNHNV and CDR2 YYDKDF (reference sequence). The CDR3 spells CATSRETLAGAYEQYF. The CDR3 DNA sequence: TGTGCCACCAGCAGGGAGACTTTAGCGGGCGCCTACGAGCAGTACTTC.

The chain has TRBV18 and TRBJ1-1; the match to TRBD1 covers 8 bases. Germline V CDR1 and CDR2: KGHSH, LQKENI. J gave up 4 bases and V 4 bases, and 8 bases lay outside the gene matches. This CDR3 has 15 residues. The CDR3, as DNA: TGTGCCAGCTCACTAGTGACAGGGGTTCGCACTGAAGCTTTCTTT. It is translated as CASSLVTGVRTEAFF.

The chain combines TRBV6-2 or TRBV6-3 with TRBJ2-7; 7 bases line up with TRBD1. The CDR3 sequence is 15 residues long. The germline gives CDR1 MNHEY, CDR2 SVGEGT. V was pared by 5 bases and J by 2 bases, with 9 bases of the junction left unmatched. CDR3 loop: CASSDGTVGTYEQYF. CDR3 DNA sequence: TGTGCCAGCAGTGACGGGACAGTGGGCACCTACGAGCAGTACTTC.

The V and J genes are TRBV6-5 and TRBJ1-1; 9 nucleotides line up with TRBD1. The CDR3 sequence is 14 residues long. The germline V gene encodes CDR1 MNHEY and CDR2 SVGAGI. Trimming removed 6 bases from V and 11 bases from J; junction bases left unmatched: 13. In DNA, the CDR3 is TGTGCCAGCAGGCCCCGGGACAGGGAGTTTCGTGCTTTCTTT. Translating gives CASRPRDREFRAFF.

This chain uses TRBV2 with TRBJ1-4; possible D gene TRBD1, 5 bases. Germline-derived CDR1 and CDR2 are SNHLY and FYNNEI. The CDR3 runs to 14 residues. Trimming left V 6 bases short and J 1 base short, with 9 bases between. DNA for the CDR3: TGTGCCAGCAGCCCCGGGGGAACTAATGAAAAACTGTTTTTT. This encodes CASSPGGTNEKLFF.

The chain couples TRBV7-9 to TRBJ2-4; TRBD1 agrees at 7 bases. V shed 5 bases, J shed 0 bases, and the junction held 13 bases outside the gene matches. Germline lookup yields CDR1 SEHNR and CDR2 FQNEAQ (reference sequence). There are 18 residues in the CDR3. The CDR3 DNA sequence: TGTGCCAGCAGCCCAGCGGACAGGTCGAATCTAGCCAAAAACATTCAGTACTTC. The encoded protein is CASSPADRSNLAKNIQYF.